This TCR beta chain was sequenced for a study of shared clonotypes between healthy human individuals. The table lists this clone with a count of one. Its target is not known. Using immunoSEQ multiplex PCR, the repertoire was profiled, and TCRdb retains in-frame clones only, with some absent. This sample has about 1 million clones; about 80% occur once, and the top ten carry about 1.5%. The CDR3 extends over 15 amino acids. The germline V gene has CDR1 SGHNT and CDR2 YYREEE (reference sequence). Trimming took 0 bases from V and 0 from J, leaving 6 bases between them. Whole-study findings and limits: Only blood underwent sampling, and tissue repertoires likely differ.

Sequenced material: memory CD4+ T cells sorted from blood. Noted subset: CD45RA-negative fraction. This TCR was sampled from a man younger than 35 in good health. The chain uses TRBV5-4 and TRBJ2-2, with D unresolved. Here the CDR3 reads CASSLDQSNTGELFF. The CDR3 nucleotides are TGTGCCAGCAGCTTGGACCAATCGAACACCGGGGAGCTGTTTTTT.